The rows below give T cell receptor beta chains drawn from one sample of a study of graft-versus-host responses after intestinal transplantation. The protocol was immunoSEQ multiplex PCR, while the TCRdb copy is restricted to in-frame clones and leaves out a portion. The sample shows approximately 81,000 clones, around 90% of them seen only once. These receptors have no identified antigens. Material: unstimulated CD8+ T cells sorted from spleen or lymph node cells, obtained before transplant. The receptors shown here come from a human donor who was the organ donor for an intestinal transplant. The CDR3 runs from the conserved cysteine through the conserved F or W. A D gene is named only where the DNA matches it firmly. Size values are once, few and many counts, or a class for expanded clones, and some rows have none.

TRBJ2-7	NA	TRBV11-2	14	NA	CASSLDGQSYEQYF	TGTGCCAGCAGCTTAGATGGACAGTCCTACGAGCAGTACTTC
TRBJ1-1	NA	TRBV30	11	NA	CAWGLNTEAFF	TGTGCCTGGGGTCTGAACACTGAAGCTTTCTTT
TRBJ2-1	TRBD2	TRBV10-2	17	NA	CASSESIRLAGSSEQFF	TGCGCCAGCAGTGAGTCGATCCGACTAGCGGGGTCTAGTGAGCAGTTCTTC
TRBJ2-7	TRBD1	TRBV27	14	NA	CASGTGPSLYEQYF	TGTGCCAGCGGGACAGGGCCGTCCCTCTACGAGCAGTACTTC
TRBJ2-1	NA	TRBV5-4	15	NA	CASSLVGTGDNEQFF	TGTGCCAGCAGCTTGGTTGGGACTGGCGACAATGAGCAGTTCTTC
TRBJ2-7	NA	TRBV15	13	NA	CATRDVGSYEQYF	TGTGCCACCAGAGATGTAGGATCCTACGAGCAGTACTTC
TRBJ1-4	TRBD1	TRBV6-5	14	NA	CASSPGTGVEKLFF	TGTGCCAGCAGTCCCGGGACAGGGGTCGAAAAACTGTTTTTT
TRBJ2-7	NA	TRBV27	13	NA	CASSLRGPYEQYF	TGTGCCAGCAGCCTGCGGGGACCGTACGAGCAGTACTTC
TRBJ2-7	TRBD1	TRBV6-5	15	NA	CASSYVRTGAFGQYF	TGTGCCAGCAGTTACGTACGGACAGGTGCCTTCGGGCAGTACTTC
TRBJ2-5	NA	TRBV5-6	14	NA	CASSLVGSQETQYF	TGTGCCAGCAGCTTGGTTGGCAGCCAAGAGACCCAGTACTTC
TRBJ2-7	TRBD2	TRBV5-1	14	NA	CASSVVFSGGEQYF	TGCGCCAGCAGCGTTGTGTTCTCGGGGGGTGAGCAGTACTTC
TRBJ1-5	NA	TRBV19	15	NA	CASSKKRGPIEPQHF	TGTGCCAGTAGTAAGAAAAGGGGTCCAATTGAGCCCCAGCATTTT
TRBJ2-7	TRBD1	TRBV5-4	18	NA	CASSWGQGVPFYSYEQYF	TGTGCCAGCAGCTGGGGACAGGGGGTCCCCTTTTACTCCTACGAGCAGTACTTC
TRBJ2-3	TRBD2	TRBV5-1	17	once	CASSLPRAGGPTDTQYF	TGCGCCAGCAGCCTCCCTAGGGCGGGGGGACCCACAGATACGCAGTATTTT
TRBJ1-3	NA	TRBV28	15	NA	CASRDTGDSGNTIYF	TGTGCCAGCAGAGATACAGGCGACTCTGGAAACACCATATATTTT
TRBJ1-1	NA	TRBV7-8	15	NA	CASSHSGSTIFKAFF	TGTGCCAGCAGCCATTCGGGATCGACAATATTTAAAGCTTTCTTT
TRBJ1-1	TRBD1	TRBV5-8	13	few	CASIGTGNTEAFF	TGTGCCAGCATCGGGACAGGGAACACTGAAGCTTTCTTT
TRBJ1-4	NA	TRBV5-1	15	NA	CASSFRTADGEKLFF	TGCGCCAGCAGCTTCCGGACAGCGGACGGTGAAAAACTGTTTTTT
TRBJ2-3	TRBD2	TRBV6-4	14	few	CASSETSAADTQYF	TGTGCCAGCAGTGAGACTAGCGCGGCAGATACGCAGTATTTT
TRBJ1-2	NA	TRBV7-9	13	NA	CASSLVQNYGYTF	TGTGCCAGCAGCTTGGTACAGAACTATGGCTACACCTTC
TRBJ1-1	NA	TRBV27	14	NA	CASSFIGGNTEAFF	TGTGCCAGCAGTTTCATAGGGGGAAACACTGAAGCTTTCTTT
TRBJ2-7	NA	TRBV5-5	14	once	CASSLGGWGYEQYF	TGTGCCAGCAGCTTGGGAGGGTGGGGCTACGAGCAGTACTTC
TRBJ1-3	NA	TRBV7-9	17	medium-sized	CASSEYVGPFSGNTIYF	TGTGCCAGCAGCGAATACGTTGGACCCTTCTCTGGAAACACCATATATTTT
TRBJ2-3	TRBD2	TRBV11-2	18	NA	CASSGDDGTSQHTDTQYF	TGTGCCAGCAGCGGGGATGACGGGACTAGTCAACACACAGATACGCAGTATTTT
TRBJ1-3	NA	TRBV2	14	once	CASPGGGPGNTIYF	TGTGCCAGCCCCGGGGGGGGACCTGGAAACACCATATATTTT
TRBJ2-7	TRBD1	TRBV28	16	NA	CASRTFGQGLSYEQYF	TGTGCCAGCAGAACCTTCGGACAGGGGTTATCCTACGAGCAGTACTTC
TRBJ1-2	NA	TRBV4-1	13	NA	CASSAGSNYGYTF	TGCGCCAGCTCGGCGGGGAGTAACTATGGCTACACCTTC
TRBJ1-2	NA	TRBV6-5	9	NA	CASSLPYTF	TGTGCCAGCAGTTTGCCCTACACCTTC
TRBJ1-1	NA	TRBV6-5	14	NA	CASSTGGGNTEAFF	TGTGCCAGCTCTACGGGGGGGGGAAACACTGAAGCTTTCTTT
TRBJ1-1	NA	TRBV7-9	14	once	CASSLGSMNTEAFF	TGTGCCAGCAGCTTGGGATCCATGAACACTGAAGCTTTCTTT
TRBJ1-1	NA	TRBV28	15	few	CASSLSRIWDTEAFF	TGTGCCAGCAGTTTATCGCGGATTTGGGACACTGAAGCTTTCTTT
TRBJ2-7	TRBD1	TRBV27	13	NA	CARPGQGGYEQYF	TGTGCCCGCCCAGGACAGGGGGGCTACGAGCAGTACTTC
TRBJ2-7	TRBD1	TRBV13	14	NA	CASSLQTGGNEQYF	TGTGCCAGCAGTCTCCAGACAGGGGGAAACGAGCAGTACTTC
TRBJ1-2	TRBD1	TRBV29-1	13	NA	CSVFDRVNYGYTF	TGCAGCGTTTTCGACAGGGTAAACTATGGCTACACCTTC
TRBJ1-2	NA	TRBV10-3	12	NA	CAIHLTGFGYTF	TGTGCCATTCACCTTACAGGGTTTGGCTACACCTTC
TRBJ2-7	TRBD2	TRBV7-9	16	NA	CASSPLAGTSILEQYF	TGTGCCAGCAGCCCCCTGGCTGGGACTAGCATACTCGAGCAGTACTTC
TRBJ1-4	TRBD1	TRBV5-1	16	NA	CASSLEAGGFNEKLFF	TGCGCCAGCAGCTTGGAGGCAGGGGGATTTAATGAAAAACTGTTTTTT
TRBJ1-1	NA	TRBV15	15	NA	CAVVTTGVMNTEAFF	TGTGCCGTGGTGACAACGGGGGTAATGAACACTGAAGCTTTCTTT
TRBJ1-1	TRBD1	TRBV7-9	12	NA	CASSPGGTEAFF	TGTGCCAGCAGCCCAGGGGGCACTGAAGCTTTCTTT
TRBJ2-7	NA	TRBV6-1	14	NA	CASSEGQGHYEQYF	TGTGCCAGCAGTGAGGGGCAGGGACACTACGAGCAGTACTTC
TRBJ1-3	NA	TRBV28	16	NA	CASSPGHFASGNTIYF	TGTGCCAGCAGTCCCGGACACTTTGCCTCTGGAAACACCATATATTTT
TRBJ2-3	NA	TRBV19	15	NA	CASSNLGRSTDTQYF	TGTGCCAGTAGCAACTTAGGACGAAGCACAGATACGCAGTATTTT
TRBJ2-2	NA	TRBV6-5	13	few	CASSSRETGELFF	TGTGCCAGCAGTAGCAGGGAAACCGGGGAGCTGTTTTTT
TRBJ2-7	NA	TRBV10-1	13	few	CASSEGPSYEQYF	TGCGCCAGCAGTGAGGGACCGTCCTACGAGCAGTACTTC
TRBJ2-3	NA	TRBV2	15	NA	CASSASGGITDTQYF	TGTGCCAGCAGTGCGTCTGGGGGGATCACAGATACGCAGTATTTT
TRBJ2-7	NA	TRBV9	15	NA	CASSVGRDSSYEQYF	TGTGCCAGCAGCGTAGGTCGGGATAGCTCCTACGAGCAGTACTTC
TRBJ1-2	NA	TRBV5-1	15	NA	CASDVGTGPNYGYTF	TGCGCCAGCGATGTTGGCACAGGGCCTAACTATGGCTACACCTTC
TRBJ1-1	TRBD1	TRBV2	17	NA	CASSVRGQGGMNTEAFF	TGTGCCAGCAGCGTCCGAGGACAGGGGGGAATGAACACTGAAGCTTTCTTT
TRBJ2-7	TRBD2	TRBV5-1	17	NA	CASSKNGLAGGLVEQYF	TGCGCCAGCAGCAAAAATGGACTAGCGGGGGGGCTGGTCGAGCAGTACTTC
TRBJ1-1	NA	TRBV4-1	14	NA	CASSQVMDDGEAFF	TGCGCCAGCAGCCAAGTTATGGACGACGGAGAAGCTTTCTTT
TRBJ1-4	NA	TRBV6-4	13	NA	CASRGTTNEKLFF	TGTGCCAGTAGGGGCACAACTAATGAAAAACTGTTTTTT
TRBJ2-5	TRBD2	TRBV4-1	17	NA	CASSQDQLAGVQETQYF	TGCGCCAGCAGCCAAGATCAGCTAGCGGGGGTTCAAGAGACCCAGTACTTC
TRBJ2-7	NA	TRBV7-9	14	few	CASSRAGGDYEQYF	TGTGCCAGCAGCCGAGCAGGAGGGGACTACGAGCAGTACTTC
TRBJ1-1	NA	TRBV20-1	11	NA	CSATGAGSTFF	TGCAGTGCTACCGGGGCAGGGTCTACTTTCTTT